Only a few counts were recorded for the clone carrying this TCR beta chain. Methods used by the authors: Amplified reference gene primers provided the basis for estimating nucleated cell counts. Profiled with immunoSEQ multiplex PCR; TCRdb holds only in-frame clones, not every one. That table is the source of V, J and clone size, and D and trimming were worked out from the DNA. Here the sample spans roughly 50,000 clones, 84% being singletons. The data stem from a study of blood T cell repertoires in COVID-19. Study overall: Researchers got acute and convalescent COVID-19 samples from the United States, Italy and Spain.

J lost 2 bases, V lost 2 bases, and 5 bases had no gene match. This CDR3 region has 15 residues. CDR1 and CDR2 from the germline V gene are MNHNS and SASEGT. The rearrangement links TRBV6-1 to TRBJ2-5; TRBD1 agrees at 7 bases. Sequencing was done on a sample of peripheral blood. This receptor was taken from a woman of 80 years or more with acute or convalescent COVID-19. The chain's CDR3 is CASSESGTVQETQYF. In nucleotides, the CDR3 is TGTGCCAGCAGTGAATCCGGGACAGTACAAGAGACCCAGTACTTC.